A selection of T cell receptor beta chains follows, all from one sample in a study of shared clonotypes between healthy human individuals. Only in-frame clones appear in the TCRdb table, and some are missing; sequencing was by immunoSEQ multiplex PCR. The table lists around 610,000 clones, roughly 95% of them singletons. The specimen was naive CD8+ T cells sorted from blood. Receptors originate from a woman aged 25 to 39 in good health. Each CDR3 is given with its conserved first and last residue. D genes are given only for firm matches. The size field is filled for only some rows; it gives once, few, many or a size class.

abundance	j_gene	v_gene	d_gene	CDR3aa	CDR3nt
NA	TRBJ1-1	TRBV5-5	NA	CASSFGGNTEAFF	TGTGCCAGCAGCTTTGGGGGGAACACTGAAGCTTTCTTT
NA	TRBJ2-2	TRBV5-4	TRBD2	CASSPDLAGGPGELFF	TGTGCCAGCAGCCCGGATTTAGCGGGAGGGCCCGGGGAGCTGTTTTTT
NA	TRBJ2-1	TRBV29-1	TRBD2	CSVDFEGTIGSSYNEQFF	TGCAGCGTTGATTTCGAGGGGACTATCGGAAGCTCCTACAATGAGCAGTTCTTC
NA	TRBJ2-2	TRBV28	NA	CASSLTLAGELFF	TGTGCCAGCAGTTTGACTTTGGCCGGGGAGCTGTTTTTT
NA	TRBJ2-5	TRBV28	TRBD2	CASSSGLANRGEETQYF	TGTGCCAGCAGCTCGGGACTAGCGAATCGGGGGGAGGAGACCCAGTACTTC
NA	TRBJ2-3	TRBV28	NA	CASSSRDGADTQYF	TGTGCCAGCAGTTCCCGGGATGGGGCAGATACGCAGTATTTT
NA	TRBJ1-6	TRBV27	NA	CASSLSQGFSPLHF	TGTGCCAGCAGTTTGAGTCAGGGCTTTTCACCCCTCCACTTT
NA	TRBJ1-1	TRBV30	NA	CAWSTGACTEAFF	TGTGCCTGGTCGACGGGGGCTTGCACTGAAGCTTTCTTT
NA	TRBJ2-7	TRBV5-1	NA	CASSLGHREQYF	TGCGCCAGCAGCTTGGGGCACAGGGAGCAGTACTTC
NA	TRBJ2-7	TRBV2	NA	CASSEGPGTSGSYEQYF	TGTGCCAGCAGTGAAGGGCCAGGGACCTCCGGCTCCTACGAGCAGTACTTC
NA	TRBJ1-1	TRBV11-2	TRBD1	CASSLDDRAAEAFF	TGTGCCAGCAGCTTAGACGACAGGGCGGCTGAAGCTTTCTTT
NA	TRBJ2-1	TRBV13	NA	CASSISTEQFF	TGTGCCAGCAGCATATCCACGGAGCAGTTCTTC
NA	TRBJ1-5	TRBV4-1	NA	CASSQERGIQPQHF	TGCGCCAGCAGCCAAGAAAGGGGGATTCAGCCCCAGCATTTT
NA	TRBJ2-2	TRBV28	TRBD1	CASSLFRTGGDTGELFF	TGTGCCAGCAGTTTATTTAGGACAGGGGGCGACACCGGGGAGCTGTTTTTT
once	TRBJ1-5	TRBV9	NA	CASSAGGGSQPQHF	TGTGCCAGCAGCGCGGGTGGGGGATCTCAGCCCCAGCATTTT
NA	TRBJ1-2	TRBV5-6	TRBD1	CASSPGAGGTYGYTF	TGTGCCAGCAGCCCGGGAGCAGGGGGGACATATGGCTACACCTTC
NA	TRBJ1-2	TRBV10-3	NA	CAIGPTGTALLNYGYTF	TGTGCCATCGGACCTACTGGTACGGCGCTGTTAAACTATGGCTACACCTTC
once	TRBJ2-3	TRBV29-1	TRBD2	CSGQASGRFGDTQYF	TGCAGCGGCCAAGCTAGCGGGAGGTTTGGGGATACGCAGTATTTT
NA	TRBJ2-7	TRBV29-1	TRBD1	CSVGTGGMYEQYF	TGCAGCGTTGGGACAGGGGGCATGTACGAGCAGTACTTC
NA	TRBJ1-5	TRBV19	NA	CASSMGPNQPQHF	TGTGCCAGTAGTATGGGACCCAATCAGCCCCAGCATTTT
NA	TRBJ2-7	TRBV2	NA	CASSLSYEQYF	TGTGCCAGCAGCCTTTCCTACGAGCAGTACTTC
NA	TRBJ2-6	TRBV21-1	NA	CASTSGANVLTF	TGTGCCAGCACTAGCGGGGCCAACGTCCTGACTTTC
NA	TRBJ1-1	TRBV7-9	NA	CASSATNTEAFF	TGTGCCAGCAGCGCGACGAACACTGAAGCTTTCTTT
NA	TRBJ1-5	TRBV5-6	NA	CASSLGGTGQPQHF	TGTGCCAGCAGCTTGGGGGGGACCGGCCAGCCCCAGCATTTT
NA	TRBJ2-3	TRBV9	NA	CASSAPNTDTQYF	TGTGCCAGCAGCGCCCCGAACACAGATACGCAGTATTTT
NA	TRBJ2-7	TRBV28	TRBD1	CASSALITGVEQYF	TGTGCCAGCAGCGCCCTAATCACAGGGGTCGAGCAGTACTTC
NA	TRBJ2-2	TRBV5-6	NA	CASSSELGGNTGELFF	TGTGCCAGCAGCTCCGAACTAGGGGGGAACACCGGGGAGCTGTTTTTT
NA	TRBJ2-7	TRBV7-9	NA	CASSFGSEEQYF	TGTGCCAGCAGCTTTGGGTCTGAGGAGCAGTACTTC
NA	TRBJ1-2	TRBV27	NA	CASSLSLGRAISGYTF	TGTGCCAGCAGTTTATCGTTGGGCAGAGCTATTTCCGGCTACACCTTC
NA	TRBJ2-7	TRBV28	TRBD1	CASSWDREISYEQYF	TGTGCCAGCAGCTGGGACAGGGAGATTTCCTACGAGCAGTACTTC
NA	TRBJ2-7	TRBV4-2	TRBD2	CASSPAGTNSYEQYF	TGTGCCAGCAGCCCAGCCGGGACTAACTCCTACGAGCAGTACTTC
NA	TRBJ2-7	TRBV19	TRBD2	CASSPDKGASGKWNYGEQYF	TGTGCCAGTAGTCCCGACAAAGGGGCTAGCGGGAAGTGGAACTACGGGGAGCAGTACTTC
NA	TRBJ1-1	TRBV18	NA	CASSPTSGQTGVRTEAFF	TGTGCCAGCTCACCAACCAGCGGGCAGACCGGCGTGAGGACTGAAGCTTTCTTT
NA	TRBJ2-7	TRBV13	NA	CASSEGYHHEQYF	TGTGCCAGCAGCGAGGGATACCACCACGAGCAGTACTTC
NA	TRBJ1-1	TRBV7-6	NA	CASSSTPSNTEAFF	TGTGCCAGCAGCTCCACGCCTTCGAACACTGAAGCTTTCTTT
NA	TRBJ1-5	TRBV28	NA	CASSFLAGGRQPQHF	TGTGCCAGCAGTTTTTTGGCCGGCGGTAGGCAGCCCCAGCATTTT
NA	TRBJ2-1	TRBV29-1	NA	CSVAERQRIYNEQFF	TGCAGCGTTGCGGAAAGGCAGCGGATATACAATGAGCAGTTCTTC
NA	TRBJ1-5	TRBV7-9	NA	CASSSGIGNQPQHF	TGTGCCAGCAGCTCAGGGATCGGCAATCAGCCCCAGCATTTT
NA	TRBJ2-5	TRBV7-9	TRBD2	CASSLARLGGETQYF	TGTGCCAGCAGCTTAGCGAGACTCGGGGGGGAGACCCAGTACTTC
NA	TRBJ2-2	TRBV7-6	TRBD2	CASSFPAGGRAGELFF	TGTGCCAGCAGCTTCCCGGCGGGAGGACGTGCCGGGGAGCTGTTTTTT
NA	TRBJ2-7	TRBV5-1	NA	CASSPQEGVVIREQYF	TGCGCCAGCAGCCCCCAGGAGGGGGTGGTTATACGGGAGCAGTACTTC
NA	TRBJ2-2	TRBV5-4	NA	CASSLLPGTWELFF	TGTGCCAGCAGCTTACTACCCGGGACCTGGGAGCTGTTTTTT
NA	TRBJ2-5	TRBV4-1	NA	CASSQGLALETQYF	TGCGCCAGCAGCCAAGGGCTAGCGCTGGAGACCCAGTACTTC
NA	TRBJ2-2	TRBV28	NA	CASSFFPGELFF	TGTGCCAGCAGTTTTTTCCCCGGGGAGCTGTTTTTT
NA	TRBJ2-7	TRBV5-1	TRBD1	CASSPVQGQIYSYEQYF	TGCGCCAGCAGCCCGGTCCAGGGACAGATCTACTCCTACGAGCAGTACTTC